Reported below is one T cell receptor beta chain. This record comes from a study of blood T cell repertoires in COVID-19. Study details: Whether acute or convalescent, the COVID-19 samples came from the United States, Italy and Spain. T cells, B-cell-depleted T cells, or PBMCs supplied cDNA or gDNA.

V lost 1 base, J lost 1 base, and 4 bases stayed unmatched. The CDR3 is made up of 17 amino acids. Germline-derived CDR1 and CDR2 are ENHRY and SYGVKD. In the study's own analysis: For nucleated cells, counts were estimated from reference gene primer amplification. The method was immunoSEQ multiplex PCR; TCRdb's version includes in-frame clones alone and lacks a portion of them. The V and J calls and clone size are taken from that table; D and trimming were inferred from the DNA. There are 73,000 or so clones in the sample; 75% to 95% occur only once, and about an eighth lies in the top ten. The source of this sequence is a human donor with active COVID-19. The donor label of this sample is uncertain. The specimen sequenced was peripheral blood. V usage is TRBV10-3 and J usage is TRBJ2-1, with TRBD2 matching 10 bases. CDR3 sequence: CAISEFSGRQSYNEQFF. The CDR3 coding sequence is TGTGCCATCAGTGAGTTTAGCGGGAGGCAGTCCTACAATGAGCAGTTCTTC.